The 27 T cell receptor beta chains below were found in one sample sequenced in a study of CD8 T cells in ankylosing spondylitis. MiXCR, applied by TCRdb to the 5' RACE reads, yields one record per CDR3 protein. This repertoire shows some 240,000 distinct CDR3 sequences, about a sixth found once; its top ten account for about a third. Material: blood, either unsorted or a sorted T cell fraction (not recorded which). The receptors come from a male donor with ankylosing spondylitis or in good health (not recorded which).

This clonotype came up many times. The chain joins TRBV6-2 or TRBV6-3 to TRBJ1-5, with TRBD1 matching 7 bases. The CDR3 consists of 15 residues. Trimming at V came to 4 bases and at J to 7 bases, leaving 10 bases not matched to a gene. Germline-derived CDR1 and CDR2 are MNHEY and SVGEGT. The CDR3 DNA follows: TGTGCCAGCAGTTCTCCCAAAACAGGGGTGCAGCCCCAGCATTTT. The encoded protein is CASSSPKTGVQPQHF.

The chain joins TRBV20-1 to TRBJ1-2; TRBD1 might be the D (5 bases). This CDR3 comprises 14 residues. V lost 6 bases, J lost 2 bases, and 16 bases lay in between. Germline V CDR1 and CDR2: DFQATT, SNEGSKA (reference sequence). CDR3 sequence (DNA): TGCAGTGCGGAGGGACCGACTGGAAACTATGGCTACACCTTC. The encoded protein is CSAEGPTGNYGYTF.

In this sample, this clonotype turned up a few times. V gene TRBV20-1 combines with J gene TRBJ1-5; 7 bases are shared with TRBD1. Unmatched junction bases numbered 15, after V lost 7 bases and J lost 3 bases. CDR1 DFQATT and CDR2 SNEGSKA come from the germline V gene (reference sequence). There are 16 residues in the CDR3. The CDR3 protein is CSDPTGVPLINQPQHF. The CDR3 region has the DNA TGCAGTGATCCCACAGGGGTCCCCCTTATCAATCAGCCCCAGCATTTT.

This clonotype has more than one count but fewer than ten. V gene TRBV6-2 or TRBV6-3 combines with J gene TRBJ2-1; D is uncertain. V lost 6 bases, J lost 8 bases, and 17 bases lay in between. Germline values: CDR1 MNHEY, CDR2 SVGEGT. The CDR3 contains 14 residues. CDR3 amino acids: CASRTGSPSDEQFF. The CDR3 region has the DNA TGTGCCAGCAGAACGGGCTCCCCCTCTGATGAGCAGTTCTTC.

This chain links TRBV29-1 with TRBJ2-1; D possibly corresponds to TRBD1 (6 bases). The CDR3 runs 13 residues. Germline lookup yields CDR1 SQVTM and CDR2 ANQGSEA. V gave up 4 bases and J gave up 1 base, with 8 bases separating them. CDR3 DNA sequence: TGCAGCGTTGTACAGGGTTCCTACAATGAGCAGTTCTTC. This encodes CSVVQGSYNEQFF.

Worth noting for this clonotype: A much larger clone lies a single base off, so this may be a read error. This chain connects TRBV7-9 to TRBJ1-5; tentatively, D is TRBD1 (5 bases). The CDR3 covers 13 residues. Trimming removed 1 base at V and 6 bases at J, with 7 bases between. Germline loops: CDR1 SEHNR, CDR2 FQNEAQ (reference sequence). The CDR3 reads CASSLGGFQPQHF. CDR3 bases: TGTGCCAGCAGCTTAGGGGGGTTTCAGCCCCAGCATTTT.

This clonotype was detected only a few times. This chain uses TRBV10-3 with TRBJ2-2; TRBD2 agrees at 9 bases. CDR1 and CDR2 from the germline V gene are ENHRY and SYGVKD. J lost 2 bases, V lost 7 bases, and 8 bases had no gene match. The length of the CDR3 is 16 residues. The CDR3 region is CAIKGVAGVNTGELFF. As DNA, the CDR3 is TGTGCCATCAAGGGAGTAGCGGGAGTCAACACCGGGGAGCTGTTTTTT.

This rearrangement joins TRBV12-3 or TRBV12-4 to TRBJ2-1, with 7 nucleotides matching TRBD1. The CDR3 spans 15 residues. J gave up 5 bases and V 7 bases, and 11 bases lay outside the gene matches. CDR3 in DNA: TGTGCCAGCACCTCTGTAGGGACAGCGCACAATGAGCAGTTCTTC. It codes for CASTSVGTAHNEQFF.

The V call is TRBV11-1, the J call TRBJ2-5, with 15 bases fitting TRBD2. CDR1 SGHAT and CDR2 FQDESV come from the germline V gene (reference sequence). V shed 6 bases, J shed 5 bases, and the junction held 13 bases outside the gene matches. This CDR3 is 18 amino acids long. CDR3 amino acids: CASRPGLAGGPMKETQYF. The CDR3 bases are TGTGCCAGCAGACCCGGACTAGCGGGAGGGCCGATGAAGGAGACCCAGTACTTC.

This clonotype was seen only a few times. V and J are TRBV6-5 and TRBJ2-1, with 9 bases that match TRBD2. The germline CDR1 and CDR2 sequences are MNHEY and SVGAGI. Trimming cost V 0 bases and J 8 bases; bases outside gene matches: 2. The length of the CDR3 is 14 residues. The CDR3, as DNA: TGTGCCAGCAGTTACTCTGGACTAGCGTATGAGCAGTTCTTC. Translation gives CASSYSGLAYEQFF.

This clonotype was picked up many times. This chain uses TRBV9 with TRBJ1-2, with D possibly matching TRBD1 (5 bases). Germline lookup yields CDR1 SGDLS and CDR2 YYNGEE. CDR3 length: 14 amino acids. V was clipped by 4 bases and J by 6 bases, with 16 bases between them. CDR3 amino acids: CASSPGGGSDGYTF. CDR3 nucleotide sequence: TGTGCCAGCAGCCCCGGGGGGGGGAGTGATGGCTACACCTTC.

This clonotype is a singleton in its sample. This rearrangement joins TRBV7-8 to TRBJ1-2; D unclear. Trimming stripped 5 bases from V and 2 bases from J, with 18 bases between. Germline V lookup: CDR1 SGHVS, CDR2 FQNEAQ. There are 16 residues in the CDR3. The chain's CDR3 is CASSHASSGTNYGYTF. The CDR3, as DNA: TGTGCCAGCAGCCACGCCTCCTCCGGAACCAACTATGGCTACACCTTC.

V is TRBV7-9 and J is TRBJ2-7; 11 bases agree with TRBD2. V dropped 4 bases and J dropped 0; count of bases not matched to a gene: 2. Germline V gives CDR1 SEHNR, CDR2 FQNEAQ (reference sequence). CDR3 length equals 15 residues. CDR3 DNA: TGTGCCAGCAGCTCCGGACTAGCGGGCTCCTACGAGCAGTACTTC. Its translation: CASSSGLAGSYEQYF.

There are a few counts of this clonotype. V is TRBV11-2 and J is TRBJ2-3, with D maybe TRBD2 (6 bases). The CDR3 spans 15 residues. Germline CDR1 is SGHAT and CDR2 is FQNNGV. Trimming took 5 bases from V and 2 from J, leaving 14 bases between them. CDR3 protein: CASSLTWGLTDTQYF. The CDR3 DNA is TGTGCCAGCAGCCTAACTTGGGGACTCACAGATACGCAGTATTTT.

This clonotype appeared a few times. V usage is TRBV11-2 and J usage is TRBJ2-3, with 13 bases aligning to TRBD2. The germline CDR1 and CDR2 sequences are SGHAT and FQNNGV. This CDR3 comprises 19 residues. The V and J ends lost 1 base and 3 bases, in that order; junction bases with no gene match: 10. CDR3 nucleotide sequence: TGTGCCAGCAGCTTAGGGGTAGCAGGACTAGCGGGAGTTACAGATACGCAGTATTTT. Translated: CASSLGVAGLAGVTDTQYF.

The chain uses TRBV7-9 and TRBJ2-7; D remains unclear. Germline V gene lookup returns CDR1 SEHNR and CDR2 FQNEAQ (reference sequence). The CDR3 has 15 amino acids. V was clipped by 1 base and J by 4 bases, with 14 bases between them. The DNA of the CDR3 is TGTGCCAGCAGCTTAGGACCTAAGTCAATTTACGAGCAGTACTTC. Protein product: CASSLGPKSIYEQYF.

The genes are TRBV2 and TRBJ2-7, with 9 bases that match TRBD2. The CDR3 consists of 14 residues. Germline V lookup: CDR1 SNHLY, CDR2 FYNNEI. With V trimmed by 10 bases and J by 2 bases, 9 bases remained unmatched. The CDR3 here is CATQIAGEAYEQYF. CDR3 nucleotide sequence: TGTGCCACCCAAATAGCGGGAGAGGCCTACGAGCAGTACTTC.

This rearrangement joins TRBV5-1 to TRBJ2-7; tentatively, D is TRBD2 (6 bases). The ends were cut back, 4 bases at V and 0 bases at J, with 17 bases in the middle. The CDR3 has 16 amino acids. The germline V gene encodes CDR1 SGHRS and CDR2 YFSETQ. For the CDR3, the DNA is TGCGCCAGCAGCCCACTAATAGCGGCCAACTCCTACGAGCAGTACTTC. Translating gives CASSPLIAANSYEQYF. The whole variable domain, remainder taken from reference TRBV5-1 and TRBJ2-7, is KAGVTQTPRYLIKTRGQQVTLSCSPISGHRSVSWYQQTPGQGLQFLFEYFSETQRNKGNFPGRFSGRQFSNSRSEMNVSTLELGDSALYLCASSPLIAANSYEQYFGPGTRLTVT.

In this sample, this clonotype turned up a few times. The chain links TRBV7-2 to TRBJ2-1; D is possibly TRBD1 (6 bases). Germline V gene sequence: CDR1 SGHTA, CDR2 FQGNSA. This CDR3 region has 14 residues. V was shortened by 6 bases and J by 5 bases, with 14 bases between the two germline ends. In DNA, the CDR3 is TGTGCCAGCAGAATTTTGGGGGCCCACAATGAGCAGTTCTTC. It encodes CASRILGAHNEQFF.

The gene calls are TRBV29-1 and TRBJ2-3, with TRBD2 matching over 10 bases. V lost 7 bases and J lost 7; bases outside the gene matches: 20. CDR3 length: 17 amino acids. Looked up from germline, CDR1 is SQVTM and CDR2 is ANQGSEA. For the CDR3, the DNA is TGCAGCGCCTGTGGGGGGTTAGGCGGGACTAGCGACCATACGCAGTATTTT. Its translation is CSACGGLGGTSDHTQYF.

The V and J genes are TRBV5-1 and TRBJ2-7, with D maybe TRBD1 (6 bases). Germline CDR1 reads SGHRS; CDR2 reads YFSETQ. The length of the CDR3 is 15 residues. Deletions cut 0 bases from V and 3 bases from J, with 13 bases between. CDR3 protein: CASSLAYRASYEQYF. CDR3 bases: TGCGCCAGCAGCTTGGCGTACAGGGCGAGCTACGAGCAGTACTTC.

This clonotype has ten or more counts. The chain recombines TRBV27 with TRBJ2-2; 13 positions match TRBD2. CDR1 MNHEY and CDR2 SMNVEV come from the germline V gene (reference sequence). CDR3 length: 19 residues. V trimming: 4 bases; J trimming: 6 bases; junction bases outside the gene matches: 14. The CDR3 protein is CASSSWTSGRISGAGELFF. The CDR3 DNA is TGTGCCAGCAGTTCCTGGACTAGCGGGAGAATAAGTGGCGCCGGGGAGCTGTTTTTT.

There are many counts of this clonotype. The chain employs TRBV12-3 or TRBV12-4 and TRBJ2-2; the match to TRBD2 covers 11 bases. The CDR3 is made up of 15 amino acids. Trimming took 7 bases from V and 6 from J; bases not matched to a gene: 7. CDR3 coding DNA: TGTGCCAGCACTGTACTAGCGGGAGCTCCCGGGGAGCTGTTTTTT. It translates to CASTVLAGAPGELFF.

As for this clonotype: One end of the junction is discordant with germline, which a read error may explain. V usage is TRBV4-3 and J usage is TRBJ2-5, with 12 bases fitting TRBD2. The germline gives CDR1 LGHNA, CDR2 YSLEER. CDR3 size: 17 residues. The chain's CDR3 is CVSSQDRLAGVGETQYF. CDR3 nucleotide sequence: TGCGTCAGCAGCCAAGATAGACTAGCGGGAGTTGGGGAGACCCAGTACTTC.

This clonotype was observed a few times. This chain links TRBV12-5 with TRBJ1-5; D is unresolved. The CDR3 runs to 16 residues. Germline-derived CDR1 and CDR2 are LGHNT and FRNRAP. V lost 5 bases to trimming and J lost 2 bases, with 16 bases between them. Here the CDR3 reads CASGRPDDQRNQPQHF. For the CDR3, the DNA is TGTGCTAGTGGTCGCCCGGACGACCAGCGCAATCAGCCCCAGCATTTT.

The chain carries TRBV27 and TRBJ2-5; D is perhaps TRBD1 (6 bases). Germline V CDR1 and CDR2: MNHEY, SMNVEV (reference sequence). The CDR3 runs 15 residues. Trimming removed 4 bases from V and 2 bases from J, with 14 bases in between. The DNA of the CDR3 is TGTGCCAGCAGTTCCTTCGGGGACAAGCAAGAGACCCAGTACTTC. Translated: CASSSFGDKQETQYF.

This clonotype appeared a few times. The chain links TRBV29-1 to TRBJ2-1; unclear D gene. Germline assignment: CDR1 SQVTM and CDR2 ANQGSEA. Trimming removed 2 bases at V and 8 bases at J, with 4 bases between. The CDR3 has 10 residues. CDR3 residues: CSVESYEQFF. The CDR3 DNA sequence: TGCAGCGTTGAATCGTATGAGCAGTTCTTC.